Listed below are T cell receptor beta chains from one sample, sequenced in a study of cytomegalovirus exposure and HLA in healthy donors. Repertoires were generated with immunoSEQ multiplex PCR, while TCRdb's copy carries only in-frame clones and drops some. The repertoire holds around 110,000 clones, with around 70% as singletons. Sequencing was carried out using PBMCs. The receptors stem from a woman between 18 and 29 years old in good health and CMV-seronegative. Each CDR3 is given with its conserved first and last residue. D genes are given only for firm matches. Clone size is shown for a subset of rows, as once, few, many or a class of expanded clone.

D: TRBD2; J: TRBJ2-5; V: TRBV19; size: few; CDR3: CASSIGTSGRSGVETQYF; DNA: TGTGCCAGTAGTATAGGAACTAGCGGGCGGTCCGGGGTTGAGACCCAGTACTTC
D: -; J: TRBJ1-4; V: TRBV27; size: few; CDR3: CASRPWERTNEKLFF; DNA: TGTGCCAGCAGGCCCTGGGAGAGAACTAATGAAAAACTGTTTTTT
D: -; J: TRBJ2-2; V: TRBV2; size: -; CDR3: CASSEQENTGELFF; DNA: TGTGCCAGCAGTGAACAGGAAAACACCGGGGAGCTGTTTTTT
D: -; J: TRBJ2-7; V: TRBV28; size: -; CDR3: CASSLPLNSYEQYF; DNA: TGTGCCAGCAGTTTACCCCTAAACTCCTACGAGCAGTACTTC
D: -; J: TRBJ1-2; V: TRBV5-1; size: -; CDR3: CASSRPGEVYGYTF; DNA: TGCGCCAGCAGCCGTCCAGGGGAAGTGTATGGCTACACCTTC
D: -; J: TRBJ1-1; V: TRBV6-1; size: -; CDR3: CASSEVMGGGSEAFF; DNA: TGTGCCAGCAGTGAGGTTATGGGAGGCGGGAGTGAAGCTTTCTTT
D: -; J: TRBJ1-6; V: TRBV6-5; size: -; CDR3: CASRPTLTNSPLHF; DNA: TGTGCCAGCAGGCCAACGCTAACGAATTCACCCCTCCACTTT
D: TRBD2; J: TRBJ2-3; V: TRBV5-5; size: -; CDR3: CASSPVFSGGASDTQYF; DNA: TGTGCCAGCAGCCCGGTTTTTAGCGGGGGGGCATCCGATACGCAGTATTTT
D: -; J: TRBJ1-1; V: TRBV15; size: once; CDR3: CATGGGHVNTEAFF; DNA: TGTGCCACCGGGGGCGGGCACGTGAACACTGAAGCTTTCTTT
D: -; J: TRBJ1-2; V: TRBV7-2; size: once; CDR3: CASSLVGAGYGYTF; DNA: TGTGCCAGCAGCTTAGTGGGGGCAGGGTATGGCTACACCTTC
D: -; J: TRBJ1-1; V: TRBV19; size: -; CDR3: CASSMRGTLEAFF; DNA: TGTGCCAGTAGTATGCGGGGAACCCTTGAAGCTTTCTTT
D: TRBD2; J: TRBJ2-5; V: TRBV29-1; size: -; CDR3: CSGFGLRGGTQYF; DNA: TGCAGCGGATTCGGGCTTCGGGGGGGGACCCAGTACTTC
D: TRBD1; J: TRBJ1-5; V: TRBV2; size: -; CDR3: CASGGGQAPSGGPQHF; DNA: TGTGCCAGCGGGGGAGGACAGGCACCTTCGGGTGGACCCCAGCATTTT
D: -; J: TRBJ2-7; V: TRBV2; size: -; CDR3: CASSLLYEQYF; DNA: TGTGCCAGCTCGTTACTCTACGAGCAGTACTTC
D: TRBD1; J: TRBJ1-1; V: TRBV28; size: few; CDR3: CASTLGLGQGRLNTEAFF; DNA: TGTGCCAGCACCCTGGGGCTGGGACAGGGCCGATTGAACACTGAAGCTTTCTTT
D: -; J: TRBJ2-7; V: TRBV5-1; size: -; CDR3: CASSLEGLQPYEQYF; DNA: TGCGCCAGCAGCTTGGAAGGTCTACAGCCCTACGAGCAGTACTTC
D: TRBD1; J: TRBJ1-1; V: TRBV28; size: -; CDR3: CASRMMDRATEAFF; DNA: TGTGCCAGCAGGATGATGGACAGGGCCACTGAAGCTTTCTTT
D: -; J: TRBJ1-2; V: TRBV6-5; size: -; CDR3: CASSSGLLEGYTF; DNA: TGTGCCAGCAGTTCGGGACTCCTGGAGGGCTACACCTTC
D: -; J: TRBJ1-2; V: TRBV5-1; size: -; CDR3: CASSLAPTDNYGYTF; DNA: TGCGCCAGCAGCTTGGCCCCGACAGACAACTATGGCTACACCTTC
D: -; J: TRBJ1-5; V: TRBV5-5; size: -; CDR3: CASSATGQPQHF; DNA: TGTGCCAGCAGCGCGACTGGGCAGCCCCAGCATTTT
D: -; J: TRBJ1-1; V: TRBV5-1; size: -; CDR3: CASSLQKNTEAFF; DNA: TGCGCCAGCAGCCTACAGAAGAACACTGAAGCTTTCTTT
D: -; J: TRBJ1-3; V: TRBV9; size: -; CDR3: CASSVEEGGGNTIYF; DNA: TGTGCCAGCAGCGTAGAGGAGGGTGGTGGAAACACCATATATTTT
D: -; J: TRBJ2-3; V: TRBV5-8; size: -; CDR3: CASSERGDTQYF; DNA: TGTGCCAGCAGCGAACGGGGAGATACGCAGTATTTT
D: -; J: TRBJ2-2; V: TRBV5-1; size: few; CDR3: CASSFGRVGSGELFF; DNA: TGCGCCAGCAGCTTTGGCAGGGTGGGGTCCGGGGAGCTGTTTTTT
D: TRBD2; J: TRBJ2-3; V: TRBV5-1; size: -; CDR3: CASRPWKRAGDFGDTQYF; DNA: TGCGCCAGCCGACCTTGGAAACGGGCGGGGGATTTTGGAGATACGCAGTATTTT
D: TRBD2; J: TRBJ2-7; V: TRBV27; size: -; CDR3: CASSLLAGYEQYF; DNA: TGTGCCAGCAGTTTGCTAGCGGGATACGAGCAGTACTTC